This T cell receptor (beta chain) is from a study of cytomegalovirus exposure and HLA in healthy donors. This CDR3 contains 15 residues. Germline assignment: CDR1 MRHNA and CDR2 SNTAGT. The junction had 7 bases not matched to a gene; V was cut back by 3 bases and J by 6 bases. The PCR made use of 60 Vbeta and 13 Jbeta primers. Measured with immunoSEQ multiplex PCR; TCRdb has only the in-frame clones, and not every one. Among tens of thousands of clones, roughly 78% were seen once, and the ten largest hold around 4.8%. The sample consisted of PBMCs. This chain joins TRBV6-4 and TRBJ1-5, with TRBD1 matching 8 bases. The sequence was obtained from a man aged 35 to 55 in good health and CMV-seronegative. CDR3 coding DNA: TGTGCCAGCAGTGAGGCGAGACAGGGGTTTCAGCCCCAGCATTTT. Translation: CASSEARQGFQPQHF.